This TCR beta chain was captured in a study of early T cells in non-severe SARS-CoV-2 infection. Study details: Whole-blood bulk RNA, unsorted, was sequenced, and chains were unpaired.

The sample holds a few counts of this clonotype. Trimming removed 4 bases at V and 5 bases at J, with 8 bases between. This CDR3 region has 12 residues. The germline CDR1 and CDR2 sequences are SGHTA and FQGTGA. The TCR library protocol attached unique molecular identifiers to the individual cDNA molecules. TCRdb called the 5' RACE reads again in MiXCR, with one record for every CDR3 protein. In the table there are 53,000 or so distinct CDR3 sequences, approximately 12% of which are singletons. The chain joins TRBV7-3 to TRBJ2-5; D gene uncertain. This sequence originates from an adult who was a healthcare worker with PCR-confirmed SARS-CoV-2 infection or an uninfected control (not recorded which). The starting material was whole blood, obtained at baseline. In DNA form, the CDR3 reads TGTGCCAGCAGCTCAGACATGGAGACCCAGTACTTC. Its translation: CASSSDMETQYF.